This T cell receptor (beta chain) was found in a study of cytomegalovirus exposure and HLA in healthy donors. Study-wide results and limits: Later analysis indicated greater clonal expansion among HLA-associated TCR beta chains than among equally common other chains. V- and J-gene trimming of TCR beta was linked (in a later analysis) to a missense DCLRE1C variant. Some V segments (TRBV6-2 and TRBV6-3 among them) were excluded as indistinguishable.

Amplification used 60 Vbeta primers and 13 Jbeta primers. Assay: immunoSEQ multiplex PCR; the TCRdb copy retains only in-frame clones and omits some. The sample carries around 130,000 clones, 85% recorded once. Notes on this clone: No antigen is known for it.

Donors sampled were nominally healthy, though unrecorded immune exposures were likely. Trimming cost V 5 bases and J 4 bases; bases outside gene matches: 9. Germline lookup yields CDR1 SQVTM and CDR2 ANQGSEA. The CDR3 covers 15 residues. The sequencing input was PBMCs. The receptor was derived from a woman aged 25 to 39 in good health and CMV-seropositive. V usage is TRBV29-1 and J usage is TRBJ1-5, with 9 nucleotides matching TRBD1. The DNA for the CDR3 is TGCAGCGTTTCAACTTCCGGGACAGGGAATCAGCCCCAGCATTTT. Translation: CSVSTSGTGNQPQHF. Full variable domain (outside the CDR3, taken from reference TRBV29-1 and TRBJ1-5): SAVISQKPSRDICQRGTSLTIQCQVDSQVTMMFWYRQQPGQSLTLIATANQGSEATYESGFVIDKFPISRPNLTFSTLTVSNMSPEDSSIYLCSVSTSGTGNQPQHFGDGTRLSIL.